This TCR beta chain stems from a study of regulatory T cells in long-lasting Graves disease. Study outcomes and limitations: Persistent Graves' patients showed a TCR diversity that was lower than that of newly diagnosed ones.

Trimming removed 3 bases at V and 1 base at J, with 9 bases between. The germline gives CDR1 LNHDA, CDR2 SQIVND (reference sequence). The CDR3 covers 14 residues. Of note for this clonotype: Its antigen is undetermined.

Time point specified: persistent/refractory GD, antithyroid drugs over 5 years with positive TRAb. RNA from PBMCs was the source of the TCR library. Arm-PCR of CDR3 regions with iRepertoire HTBI primers generated TCR beta libraries. Per the original methods: The samples yielded 62 TRBV and around 14 TRBJ segments. TCRdb recomputed calls from the multiplex PCR reads with MiXCR, one row per CDR3 protein. V and J calls and clone size were set by TCRdb, not the authors. The data show around 460,000 distinct CDR3 sequences, about 22% seen once. The rearrangement uses TRBV19 and TRBJ1-1; D uncertain. The sample here was peripheral blood mononuclear cells (PBMCs), taken when the disease was refractory, from a patient treated with antithyroid drugs. This TCR came from a female donor with Graves disease. This CDR3 reads CASSIYQANTEAFF. The DNA for the CDR3 is TGTGCCAGTAGTATCTACCAGGCGAACACTGAAGCTTTCTTT.